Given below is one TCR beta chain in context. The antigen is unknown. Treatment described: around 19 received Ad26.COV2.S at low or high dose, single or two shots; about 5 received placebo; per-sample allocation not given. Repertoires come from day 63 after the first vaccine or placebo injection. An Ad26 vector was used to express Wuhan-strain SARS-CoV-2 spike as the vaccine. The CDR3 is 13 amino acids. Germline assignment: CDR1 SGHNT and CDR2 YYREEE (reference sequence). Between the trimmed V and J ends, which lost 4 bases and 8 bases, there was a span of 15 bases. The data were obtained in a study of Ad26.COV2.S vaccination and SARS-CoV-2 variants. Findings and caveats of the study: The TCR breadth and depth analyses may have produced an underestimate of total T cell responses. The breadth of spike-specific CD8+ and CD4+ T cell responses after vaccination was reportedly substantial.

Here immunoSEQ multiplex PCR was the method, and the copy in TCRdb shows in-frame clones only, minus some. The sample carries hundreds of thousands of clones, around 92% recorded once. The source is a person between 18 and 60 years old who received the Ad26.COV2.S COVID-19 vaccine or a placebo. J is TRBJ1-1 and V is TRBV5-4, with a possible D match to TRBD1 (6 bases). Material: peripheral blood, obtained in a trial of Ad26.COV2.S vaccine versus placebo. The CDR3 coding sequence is TGTGCCAGCAGCCCAGGACAGACTAGAGAAGCTTTCTTT. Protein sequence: CASSPGQTREAFF.